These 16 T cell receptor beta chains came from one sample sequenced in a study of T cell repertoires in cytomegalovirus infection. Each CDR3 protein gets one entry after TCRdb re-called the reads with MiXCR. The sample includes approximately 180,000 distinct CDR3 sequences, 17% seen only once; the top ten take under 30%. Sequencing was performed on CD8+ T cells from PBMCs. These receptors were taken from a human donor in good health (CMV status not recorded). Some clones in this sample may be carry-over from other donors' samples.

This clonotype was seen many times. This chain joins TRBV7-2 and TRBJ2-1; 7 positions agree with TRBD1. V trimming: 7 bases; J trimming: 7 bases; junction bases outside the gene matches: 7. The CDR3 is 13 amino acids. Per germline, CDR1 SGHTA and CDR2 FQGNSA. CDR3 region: CASTQAGGNEQFF. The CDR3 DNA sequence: TGTGCCAGCACCCAAGCAGGGGGTAATGAGCAGTTCTTC.

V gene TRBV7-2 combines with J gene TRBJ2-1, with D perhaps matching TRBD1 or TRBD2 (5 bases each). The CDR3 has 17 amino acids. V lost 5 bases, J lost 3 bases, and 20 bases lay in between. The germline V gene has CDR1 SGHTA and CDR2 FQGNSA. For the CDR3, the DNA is TGTGCCAGCAGCACACTACACGGGGAGCAGGGCTACAATGAGCAGTTCTTC. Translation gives CASSTLHGEQGYNEQFF.

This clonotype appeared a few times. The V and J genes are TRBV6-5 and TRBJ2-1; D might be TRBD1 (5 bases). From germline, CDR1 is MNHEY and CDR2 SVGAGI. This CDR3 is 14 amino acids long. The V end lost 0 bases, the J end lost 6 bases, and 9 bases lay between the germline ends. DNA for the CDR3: TGTGCCAGCAGTTACTCCCAAGGGGTCAATGAGCAGTTCTTC. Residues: CASSYSQGVNEQFF.

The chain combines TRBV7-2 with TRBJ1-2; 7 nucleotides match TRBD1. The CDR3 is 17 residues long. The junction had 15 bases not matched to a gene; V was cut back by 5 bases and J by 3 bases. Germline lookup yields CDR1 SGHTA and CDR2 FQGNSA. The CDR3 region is CASSIRQGRREDYGYTF. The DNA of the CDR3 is TGTGCCAGCAGCATTCGACAGGGACGTAGAGAAGACTATGGCTACACCTTC.

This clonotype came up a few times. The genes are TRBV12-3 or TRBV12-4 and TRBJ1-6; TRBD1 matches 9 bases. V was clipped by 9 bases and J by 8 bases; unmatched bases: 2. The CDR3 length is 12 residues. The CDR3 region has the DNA TGTGCCAGTGGGACAGGGTATTCACCCCTCCACTTT. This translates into CASGTGYSPLHF.

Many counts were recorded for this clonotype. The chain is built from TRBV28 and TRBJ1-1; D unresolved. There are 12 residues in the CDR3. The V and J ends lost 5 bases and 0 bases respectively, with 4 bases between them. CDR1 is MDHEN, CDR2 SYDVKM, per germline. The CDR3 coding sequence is TGTGCCAGCAGTACAGTGAACACTGAAGCTTTCTTT. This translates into CASSTVNTEAFF.

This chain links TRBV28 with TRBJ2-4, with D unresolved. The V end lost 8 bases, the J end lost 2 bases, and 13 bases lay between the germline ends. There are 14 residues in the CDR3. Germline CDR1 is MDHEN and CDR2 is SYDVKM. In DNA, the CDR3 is TGTGCCAGCTCATCCGCACGGACCAAAAACATTCAGTACTTC. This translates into CASSSARTKNIQYF.

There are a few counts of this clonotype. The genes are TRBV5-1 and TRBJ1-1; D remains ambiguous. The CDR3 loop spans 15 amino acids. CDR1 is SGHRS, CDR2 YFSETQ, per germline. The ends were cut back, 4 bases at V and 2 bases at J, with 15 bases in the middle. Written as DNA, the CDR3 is TGCGCCAGCAGCAGCACGGACGTAGCCAACACTGAAGCTTTCTTT. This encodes CASSSTDVANTEAFF.

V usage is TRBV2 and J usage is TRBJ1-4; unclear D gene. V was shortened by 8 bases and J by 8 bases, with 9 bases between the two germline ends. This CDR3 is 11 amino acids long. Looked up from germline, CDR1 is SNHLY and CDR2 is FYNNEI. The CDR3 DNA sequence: TGTGCCAGCGTCGGCCCGGAAAAACTGTTTTTT. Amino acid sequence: CASVGPEKLFF.

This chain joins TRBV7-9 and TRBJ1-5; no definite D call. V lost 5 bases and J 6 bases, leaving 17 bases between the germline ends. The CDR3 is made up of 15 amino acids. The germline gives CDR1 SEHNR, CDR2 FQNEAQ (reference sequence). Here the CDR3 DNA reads TGTGCCAGCAGCCCTTGGCCAGGTGACCGTCAGCCCCAGCATTTT. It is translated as CASSPWPGDRQPQHF.

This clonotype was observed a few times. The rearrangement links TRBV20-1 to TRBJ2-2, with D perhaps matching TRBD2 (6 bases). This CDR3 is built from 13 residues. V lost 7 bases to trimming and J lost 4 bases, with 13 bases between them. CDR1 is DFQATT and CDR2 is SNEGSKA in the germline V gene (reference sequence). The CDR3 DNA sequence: TGCAGTGTCTCGGGACTCTCCACCGGGGAGCTGTTTTTT. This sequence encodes CSVSGLSTGELFF.

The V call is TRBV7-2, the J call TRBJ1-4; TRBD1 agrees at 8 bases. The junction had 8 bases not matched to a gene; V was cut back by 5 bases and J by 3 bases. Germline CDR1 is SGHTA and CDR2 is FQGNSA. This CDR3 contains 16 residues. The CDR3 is CASSDRQGTANEKLFF. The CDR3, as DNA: TGTGCCAGCAGCGATCGACAGGGGACAGCTAATGAAAAACTGTTTTTT.

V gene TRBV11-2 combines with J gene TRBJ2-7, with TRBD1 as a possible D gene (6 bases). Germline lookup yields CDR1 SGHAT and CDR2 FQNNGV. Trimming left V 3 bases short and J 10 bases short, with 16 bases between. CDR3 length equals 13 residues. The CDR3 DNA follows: TGTGCCAGCAGCTTCCCCGTCACAGGGCCCCAGTACTTC. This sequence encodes CASSFPVTGPQYF. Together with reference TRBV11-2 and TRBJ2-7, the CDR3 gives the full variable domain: EAGVAQSPRYKIIEKRQSVAFWCNPISGHATLYWYQQILGQGPKLLIQFQNNGVVDDSQLPKDRFSAERLKGVDSTLKIQPAKLEDSAVYLCASSFPVTGPQYFGPGTRLTVT.

CDR3 sequence: CATSDTRTGSGDTQYF. The CDR3 DNA follows: TGTGCCACCAGTGATACCCGGACAGGGTCGGGAGATACGCAGTATTTT. The chain links TRBV24-1 to TRBJ2-3; 8 bases align to TRBD1. The CDR3 loop spans 16 amino acids. V shed 3 bases, J shed 5 bases, and the junction held 9 bases outside the gene matches. Looked up from germline, CDR1 is KGHDR and CDR2 is SFDVKD.

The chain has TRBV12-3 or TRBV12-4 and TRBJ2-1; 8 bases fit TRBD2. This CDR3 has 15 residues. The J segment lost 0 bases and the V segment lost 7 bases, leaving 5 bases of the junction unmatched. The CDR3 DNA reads TGTGCCAGCACCCCGCGGGGGGCCTCCTACAATGAGCAGTTCTTC. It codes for CASTPRGASYNEQFF.

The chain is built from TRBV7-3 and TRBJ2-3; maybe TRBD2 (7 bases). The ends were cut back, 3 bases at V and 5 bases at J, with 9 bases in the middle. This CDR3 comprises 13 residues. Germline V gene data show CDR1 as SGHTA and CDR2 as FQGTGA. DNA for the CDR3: TGTGCCAGCAGCTTCGGGGGGCAAGATACGCAGTATTTT. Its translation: CASSFGGQDTQYF.